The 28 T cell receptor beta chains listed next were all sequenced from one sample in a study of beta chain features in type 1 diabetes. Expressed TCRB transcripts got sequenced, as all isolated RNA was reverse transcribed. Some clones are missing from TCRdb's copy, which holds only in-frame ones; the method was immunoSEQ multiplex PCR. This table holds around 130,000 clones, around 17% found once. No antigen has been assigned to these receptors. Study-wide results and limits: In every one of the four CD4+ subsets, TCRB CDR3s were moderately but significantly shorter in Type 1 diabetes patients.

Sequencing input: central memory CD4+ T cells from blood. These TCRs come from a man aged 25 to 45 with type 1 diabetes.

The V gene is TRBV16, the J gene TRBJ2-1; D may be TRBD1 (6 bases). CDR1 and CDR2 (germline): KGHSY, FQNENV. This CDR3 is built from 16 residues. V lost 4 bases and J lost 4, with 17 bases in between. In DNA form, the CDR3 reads TGTGCCAGCAGCCCAAAGGGGCAGGGGTCTTACAATGAGCAGTTCTTC. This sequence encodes CASSPKGQGSYNEQFF.

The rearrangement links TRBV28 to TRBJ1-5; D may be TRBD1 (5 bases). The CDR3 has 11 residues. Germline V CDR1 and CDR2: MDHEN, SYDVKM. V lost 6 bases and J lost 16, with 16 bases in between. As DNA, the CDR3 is TGTGCCAGCAGCCAACCGGGACGCCCCCATTTT. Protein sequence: CASSQPGRPHF.

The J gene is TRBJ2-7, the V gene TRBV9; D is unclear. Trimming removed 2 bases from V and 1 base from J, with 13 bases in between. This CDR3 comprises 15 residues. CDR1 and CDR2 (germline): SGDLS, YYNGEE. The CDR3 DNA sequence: TGTGCCAGCAGCGTCGGGCAGGAACCTTCCTACGAGCAGTACTTC. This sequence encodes CASSVGQEPSYEQYF.

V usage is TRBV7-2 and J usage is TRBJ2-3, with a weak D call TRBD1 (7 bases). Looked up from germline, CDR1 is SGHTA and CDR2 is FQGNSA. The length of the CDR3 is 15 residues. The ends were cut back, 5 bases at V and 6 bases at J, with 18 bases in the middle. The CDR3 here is CASSRGTAGGDTQYF. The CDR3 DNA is TGTGCCAGCAGCCGCGGGACAGCGGGCGGGGATACGCAGTATTTT.

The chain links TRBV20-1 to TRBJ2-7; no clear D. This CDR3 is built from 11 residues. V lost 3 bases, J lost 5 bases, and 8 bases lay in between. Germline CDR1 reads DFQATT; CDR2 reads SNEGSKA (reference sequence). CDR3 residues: CSASNPDEQYF. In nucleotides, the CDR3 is TGCAGTGCTAGTAATCCCGACGAGCAGTACTTC.

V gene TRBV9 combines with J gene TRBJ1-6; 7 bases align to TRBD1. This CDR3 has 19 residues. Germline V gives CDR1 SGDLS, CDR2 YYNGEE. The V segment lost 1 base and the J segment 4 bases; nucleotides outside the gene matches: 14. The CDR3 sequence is CASSVLGTEIPFYNSPLHF. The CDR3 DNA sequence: TGTGCCAGCAGCGTACTCGGGACAGAAATCCCTTTTTATAATTCACCCCTCCACTTT. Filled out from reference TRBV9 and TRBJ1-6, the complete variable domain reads DSGVTQTPKHLITATGQRVTLRCSPRSGDLSVYWYQQSLDQGLQFLIQYYNGEERAKGNILERFSAQQFPDLHSELNLSSLELGDSALYFCASSVLGTEIPFYNSPLHFGNGTRLTVT.

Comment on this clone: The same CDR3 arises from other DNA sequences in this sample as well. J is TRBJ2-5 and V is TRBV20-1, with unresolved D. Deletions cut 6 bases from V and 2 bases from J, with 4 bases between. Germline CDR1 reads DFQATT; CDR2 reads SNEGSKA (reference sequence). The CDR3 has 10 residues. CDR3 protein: CSALQETQYF. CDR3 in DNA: TGCAGTGCGCTACAAGAGACCCAGTACTTC.

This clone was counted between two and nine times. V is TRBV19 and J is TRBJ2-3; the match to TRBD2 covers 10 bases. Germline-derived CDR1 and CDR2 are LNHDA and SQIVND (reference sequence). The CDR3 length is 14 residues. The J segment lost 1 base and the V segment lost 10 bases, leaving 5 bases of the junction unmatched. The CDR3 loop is CATTGTSGTDTQYF. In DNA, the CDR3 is TGTGCCACCACCGGGACTAGCGGCACAGATACGCAGTATTTT. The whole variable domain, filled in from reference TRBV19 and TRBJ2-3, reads DGGITQSPKYLFRKEGQNVTLSCEQNLNHDAMYWYRQDPGQGLRLIYYSQIVNDFQKGDIAEGYSVSREKKESFPLTVTSAQKNPTAFYLCATTGTSGTDTQYFGPGTRLTVL.

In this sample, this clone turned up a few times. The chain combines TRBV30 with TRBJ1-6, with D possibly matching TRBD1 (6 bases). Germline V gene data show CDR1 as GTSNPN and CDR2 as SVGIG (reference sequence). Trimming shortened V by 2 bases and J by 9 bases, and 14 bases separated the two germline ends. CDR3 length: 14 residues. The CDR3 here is CAWSTNTGFSPLHF. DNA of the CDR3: TGTGCCTGGAGTACAAATACAGGGTTTTCACCCCTCCACTTT.

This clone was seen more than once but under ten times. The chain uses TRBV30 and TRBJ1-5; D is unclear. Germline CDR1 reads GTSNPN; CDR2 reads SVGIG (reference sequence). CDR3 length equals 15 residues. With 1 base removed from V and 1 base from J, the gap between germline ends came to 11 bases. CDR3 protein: CAWSGWGKSNQPQHF. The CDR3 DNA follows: TGTGCCTGGAGTGGATGGGGTAAAAGCAATCAGCCCCAGCATTTT.

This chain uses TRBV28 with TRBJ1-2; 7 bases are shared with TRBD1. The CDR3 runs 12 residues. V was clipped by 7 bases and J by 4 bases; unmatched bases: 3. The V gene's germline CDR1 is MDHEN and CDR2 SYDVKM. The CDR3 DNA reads TGTGCCAGCAAGGGGACAGTCTATGGCTACACCTTC. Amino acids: CASKGTVYGYTF.

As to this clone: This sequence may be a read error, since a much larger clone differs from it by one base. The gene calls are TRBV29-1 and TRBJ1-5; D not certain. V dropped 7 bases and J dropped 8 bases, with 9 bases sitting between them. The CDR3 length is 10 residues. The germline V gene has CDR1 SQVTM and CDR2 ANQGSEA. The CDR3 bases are TGCAGCGGCGGCCCCGAGCCCCAGCATTTT. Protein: CSGGPEPQHF.

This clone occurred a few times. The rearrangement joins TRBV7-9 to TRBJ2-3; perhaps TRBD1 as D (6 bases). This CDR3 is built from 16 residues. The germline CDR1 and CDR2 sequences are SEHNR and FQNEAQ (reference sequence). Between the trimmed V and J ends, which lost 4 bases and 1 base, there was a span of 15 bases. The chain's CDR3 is CASSSNTQGRTDTQYF. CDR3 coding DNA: TGTGCCAGCAGCTCAAACACACAGGGACGCACAGATACGCAGTATTTT.

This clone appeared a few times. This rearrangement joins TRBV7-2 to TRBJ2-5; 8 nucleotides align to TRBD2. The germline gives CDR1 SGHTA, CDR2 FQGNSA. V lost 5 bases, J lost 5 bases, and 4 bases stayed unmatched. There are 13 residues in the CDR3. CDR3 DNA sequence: TGTGCCAGCAGCCGGGGGGGAGCGGAGACCCAGTACTTC. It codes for CASSRGGAETQYF.

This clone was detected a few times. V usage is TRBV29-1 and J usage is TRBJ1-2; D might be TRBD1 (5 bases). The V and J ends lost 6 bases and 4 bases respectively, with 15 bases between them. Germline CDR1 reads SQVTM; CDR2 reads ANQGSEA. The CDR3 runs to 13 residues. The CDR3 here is CSVRGREGYGYTF. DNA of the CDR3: TGCAGCGTCCGAGGCAGGGAAGGCTATGGCTACACCTTC.

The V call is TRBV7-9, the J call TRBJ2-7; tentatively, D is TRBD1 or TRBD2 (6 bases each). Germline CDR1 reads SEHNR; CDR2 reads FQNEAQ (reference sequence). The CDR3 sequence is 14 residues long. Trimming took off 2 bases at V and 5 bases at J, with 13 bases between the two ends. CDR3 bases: TGTGCCAGCAGCTTAATCGGGGGCCAGAACGAGCAGTACTTC. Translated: CASSLIGGQNEQYF.

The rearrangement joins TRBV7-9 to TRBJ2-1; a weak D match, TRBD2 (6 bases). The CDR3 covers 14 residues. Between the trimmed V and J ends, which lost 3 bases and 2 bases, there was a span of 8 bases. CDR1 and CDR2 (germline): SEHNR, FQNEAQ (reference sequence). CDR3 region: CASSFSGAYNEQFF. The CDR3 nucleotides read TGTGCCAGCAGCTTTTCGGGGGCCTACAATGAGCAGTTCTTC.

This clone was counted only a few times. The CDR3 protein is CASSLRPLSSPLHF. The CDR3 DNA is TGTGCCAGCAGCCTGAGACCTCTGAGTTCACCCCTCCACTTT. V is TRBV14 and J is TRBJ1-6; D gene uncertain. V lost 4 bases, J lost 9 bases, and 13 bases lay in between. The CDR3 totals 14 residues. CDR1 and CDR2 from the germline V gene are SGHDN and FVKESK.

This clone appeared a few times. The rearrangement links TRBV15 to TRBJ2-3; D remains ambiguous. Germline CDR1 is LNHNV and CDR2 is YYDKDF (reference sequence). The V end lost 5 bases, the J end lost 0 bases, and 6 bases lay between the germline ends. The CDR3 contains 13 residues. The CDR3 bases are TGTGCCACCAGCGCTCGGAGCACAGATACGCAGTATTTT. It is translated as CATSARSTDTQYF.

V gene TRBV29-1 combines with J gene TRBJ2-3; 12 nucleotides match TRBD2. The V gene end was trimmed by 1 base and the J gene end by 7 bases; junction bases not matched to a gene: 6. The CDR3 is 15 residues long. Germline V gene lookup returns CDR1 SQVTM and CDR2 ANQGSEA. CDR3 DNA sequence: TGCAGCGTTGAAGGGCTAGCGGGGGGGCCGAATACGCAGTATTTT. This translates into CSVEGLAGGPNTQYF.

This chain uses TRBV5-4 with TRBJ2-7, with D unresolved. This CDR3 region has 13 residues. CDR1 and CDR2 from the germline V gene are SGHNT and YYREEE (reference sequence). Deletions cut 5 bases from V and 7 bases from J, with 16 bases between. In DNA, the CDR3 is TGTGCCAGCAGGTCGGGCCCCGTGGGTGAGCAGTACTTC. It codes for CASRSGPVGEQYF.

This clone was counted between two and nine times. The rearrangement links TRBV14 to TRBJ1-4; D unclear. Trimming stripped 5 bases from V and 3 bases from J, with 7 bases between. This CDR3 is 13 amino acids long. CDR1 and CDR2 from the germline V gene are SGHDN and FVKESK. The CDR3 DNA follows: TGTGCCAGCAGCGGGCAGGCTAATGAAAAACTGTTTTTT. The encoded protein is CASSGQANEKLFF.

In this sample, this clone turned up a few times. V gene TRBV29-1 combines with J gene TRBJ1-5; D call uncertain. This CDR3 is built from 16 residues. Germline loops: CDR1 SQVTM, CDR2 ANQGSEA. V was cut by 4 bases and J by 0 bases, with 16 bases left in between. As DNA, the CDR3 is TGCAGCGTTGGTGACGGAGACTCGTATAGCAATCAGCCCCAGCATTTT. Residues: CSVGDGDSYSNQPQHF.

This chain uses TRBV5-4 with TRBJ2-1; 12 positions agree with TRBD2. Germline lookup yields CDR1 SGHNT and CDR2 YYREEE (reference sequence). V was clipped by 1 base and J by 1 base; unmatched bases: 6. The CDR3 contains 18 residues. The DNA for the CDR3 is TGTGCCAGCAGCTTGTCTAGCGGGGGGGCCAGGTCCTACAATGAGCAGTTCTTC. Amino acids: CASSLSSGGARSYNEQFF.

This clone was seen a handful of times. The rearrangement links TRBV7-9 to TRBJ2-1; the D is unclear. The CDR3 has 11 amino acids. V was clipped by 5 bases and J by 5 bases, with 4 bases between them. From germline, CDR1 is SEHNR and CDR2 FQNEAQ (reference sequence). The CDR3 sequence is CASSDNNEQFF. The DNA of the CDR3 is TGTGCCAGCAGCGATAACAATGAGCAGTTCTTC.

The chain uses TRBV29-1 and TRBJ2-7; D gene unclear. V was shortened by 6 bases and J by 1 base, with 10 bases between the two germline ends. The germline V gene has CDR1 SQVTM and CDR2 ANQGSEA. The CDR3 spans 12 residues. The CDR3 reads CSVVDGSYEQYF. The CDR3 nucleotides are TGCAGCGTGGTGGACGGTTCCTACGAGCAGTACTTC.

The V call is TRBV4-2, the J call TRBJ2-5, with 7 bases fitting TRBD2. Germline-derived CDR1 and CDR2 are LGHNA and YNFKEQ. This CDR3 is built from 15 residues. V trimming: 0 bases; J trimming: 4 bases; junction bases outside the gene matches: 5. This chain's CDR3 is CASSQDQAGVETQYF. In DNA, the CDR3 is TGTGCCAGCAGCCAAGATCAGGCGGGGGTAGAGACCCAGTACTTC.

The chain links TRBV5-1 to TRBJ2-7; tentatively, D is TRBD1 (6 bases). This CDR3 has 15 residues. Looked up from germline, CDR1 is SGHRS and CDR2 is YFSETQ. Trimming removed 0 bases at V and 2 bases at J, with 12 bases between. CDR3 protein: CASSLGLQGPYEQYF. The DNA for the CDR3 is TGCGCCAGCAGCTTGGGGTTACAGGGCCCCTACGAGCAGTACTTC.